The clone carrying this T cell receptor (beta chain) was picked up one time. The antigen remains undetermined. This specimen comes from a study of immune evolution from preneoplasia to lung adenocarcinoma. Patient tissue came from resections in Japan or China, 2014–2017. Trimming removed 7 bases from V and 7 bases from J, with 11 bases in between. The CDR3 contains 12 residues. CDR1 and CDR2 (germline): MDHEN, SYDVKM. The study's findings and limits: Later-stage lesions appeared to have more T cells, more diversity, less clonality. From normal lung to invasive adenocarcinoma, top clone frequencies appeared to decrease.

Clones were sequenced by immunoSEQ multiplex PCR, and TCRdb holds only the in-frame ones, with some missing. The sample lists about 14,000 clones; more than 80% were seen once. This chain links TRBV28 with TRBJ1-5; D remains ambiguous. The material sequenced was FFPE minimally invasive lung adenocarcinoma tissue. This receptor was identified in a person aged 65 to 85 with lung adenocarcinoma. The CDR3 DNA reads as TGTGCCAGCACCGAGGGTGGCCAGCCCCAGCATTTT. It codes for CASTEGGQPQHF.